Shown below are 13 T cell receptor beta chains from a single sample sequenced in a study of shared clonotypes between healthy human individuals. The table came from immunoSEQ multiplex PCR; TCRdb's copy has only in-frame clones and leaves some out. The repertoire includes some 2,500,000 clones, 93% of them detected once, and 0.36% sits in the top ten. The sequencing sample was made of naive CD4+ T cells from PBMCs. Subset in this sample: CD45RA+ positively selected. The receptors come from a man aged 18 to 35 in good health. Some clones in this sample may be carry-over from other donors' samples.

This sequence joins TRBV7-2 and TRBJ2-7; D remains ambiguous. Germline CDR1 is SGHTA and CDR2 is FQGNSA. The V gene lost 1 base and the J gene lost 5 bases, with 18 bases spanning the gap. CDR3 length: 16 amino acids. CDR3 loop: CASSLVSPPPLDEQYF. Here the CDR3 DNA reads TGTGCCAGCAGCTTAGTGTCCCCGCCCCCTTTAGACGAGCAGTACTTC. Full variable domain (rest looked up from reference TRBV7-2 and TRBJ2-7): GAGVSQSPSNKVTEKGKDVELRCDPISGHTALYWYRQSLGQGLEFLIYFQGNSAPDKSGLPSDRFSAERTGGSVSTLTIQRTQQEDSAVYLCASSLVSPPPLDEQYFGPGTRLTVT.

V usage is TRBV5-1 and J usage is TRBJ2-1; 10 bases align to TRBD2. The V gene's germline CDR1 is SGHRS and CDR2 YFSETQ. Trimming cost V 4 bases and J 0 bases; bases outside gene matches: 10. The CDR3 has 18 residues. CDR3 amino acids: CASSGEAGGSGSYNEQFF. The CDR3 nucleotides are TGCGCCAGCAGCGGAGAAGCGGGAGGGTCAGGCTCCTACAATGAGCAGTTCTTC.

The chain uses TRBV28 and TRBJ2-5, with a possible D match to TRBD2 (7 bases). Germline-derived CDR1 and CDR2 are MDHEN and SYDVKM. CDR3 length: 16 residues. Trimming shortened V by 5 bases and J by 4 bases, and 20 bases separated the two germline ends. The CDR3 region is CASSPLRTRGRETQYF. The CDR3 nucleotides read TGTGCCAGCAGTCCCCTGCGTACGCGGGGGCGAGAGACCCAGTACTTC.

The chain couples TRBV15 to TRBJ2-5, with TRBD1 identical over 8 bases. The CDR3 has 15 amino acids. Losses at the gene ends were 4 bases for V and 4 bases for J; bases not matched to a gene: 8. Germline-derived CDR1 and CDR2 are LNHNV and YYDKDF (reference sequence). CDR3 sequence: CATSTRTGRRETQYF. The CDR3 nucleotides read TGTGCCACCAGCACGAGGACAGGGCGCCGAGAGACCCAGTACTTC.

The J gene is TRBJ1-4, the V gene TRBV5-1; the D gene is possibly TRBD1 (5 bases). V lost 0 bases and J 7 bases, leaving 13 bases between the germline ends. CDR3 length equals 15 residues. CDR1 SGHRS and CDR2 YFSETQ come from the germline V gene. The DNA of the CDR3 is TGCGCCAGCAGCTTGGCCCGGCAGGGAGGTGAAAAACTGTTTTTT. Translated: CASSLARQGGEKLFF.

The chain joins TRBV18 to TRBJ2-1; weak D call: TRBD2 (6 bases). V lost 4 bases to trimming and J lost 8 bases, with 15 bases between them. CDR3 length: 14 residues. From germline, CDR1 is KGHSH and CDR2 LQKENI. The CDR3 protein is CASSRLGALDEQFF. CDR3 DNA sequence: TGTGCCAGCTCACGACTAGGGGCTCTGGATGAGCAGTTCTTC.

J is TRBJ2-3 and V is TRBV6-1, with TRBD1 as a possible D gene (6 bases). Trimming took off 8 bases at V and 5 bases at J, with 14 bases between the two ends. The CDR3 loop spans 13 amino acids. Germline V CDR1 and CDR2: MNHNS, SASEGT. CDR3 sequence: CASDETGRDTQYF. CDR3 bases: TGTGCCAGCGATGAAACAGGGAGAGATACGCAGTATTTT.

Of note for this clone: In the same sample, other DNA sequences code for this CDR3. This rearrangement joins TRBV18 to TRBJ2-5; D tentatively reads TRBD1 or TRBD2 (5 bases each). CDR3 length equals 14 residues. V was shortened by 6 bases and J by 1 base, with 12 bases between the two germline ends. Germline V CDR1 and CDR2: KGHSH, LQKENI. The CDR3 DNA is TGTGCCAGCTCCCCGGGACGGACCCAAGAGACCCAGTACTTC. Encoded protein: CASSPGRTQETQYF. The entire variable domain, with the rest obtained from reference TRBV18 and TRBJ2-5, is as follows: NAGVMQNPRHLVRRRGQEARLRCSPMKGHSHVYWYRQLPEEGLKFMVYLQKENIIDESGMPKERFSAEFPKEGPSILRIQQVVRGDSAAYFCASSPGRTQETQYFGPGTRLLVL.

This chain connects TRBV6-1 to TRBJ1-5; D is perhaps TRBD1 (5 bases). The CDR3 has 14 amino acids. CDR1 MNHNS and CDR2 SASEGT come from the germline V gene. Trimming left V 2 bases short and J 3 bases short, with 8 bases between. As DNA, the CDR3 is TGTGCCAGCAGTGAACAGGGATTCAATCAGCCCCAGCATTTT. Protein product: CASSEQGFNQPQHF.

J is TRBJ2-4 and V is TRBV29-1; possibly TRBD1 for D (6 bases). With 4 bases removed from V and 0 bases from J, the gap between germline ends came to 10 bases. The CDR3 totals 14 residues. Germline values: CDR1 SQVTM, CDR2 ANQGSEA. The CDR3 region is CSVGGQLAKNIQYF. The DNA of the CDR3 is TGCAGCGTTGGTGGACAGCTAGCCAAAAACATTCAGTACTTC.

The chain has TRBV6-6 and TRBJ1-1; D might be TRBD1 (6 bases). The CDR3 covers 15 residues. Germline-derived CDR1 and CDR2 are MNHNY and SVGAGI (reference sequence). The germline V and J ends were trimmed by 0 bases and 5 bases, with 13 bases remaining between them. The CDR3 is CASSYSPVQGTEAFF. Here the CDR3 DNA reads TGTGCCAGCAGTTACTCGCCGGTCCAGGGGACTGAAGCTTTCTTT.

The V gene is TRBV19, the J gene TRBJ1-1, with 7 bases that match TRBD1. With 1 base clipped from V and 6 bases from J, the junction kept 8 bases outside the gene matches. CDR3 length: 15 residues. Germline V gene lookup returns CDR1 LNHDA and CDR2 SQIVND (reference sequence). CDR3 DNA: TGTGCCAGTAGTATAGCGGCCGGGACAGCAGCTGAAGCTTTCTTT. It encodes CASSIAAGTAAEAFF.

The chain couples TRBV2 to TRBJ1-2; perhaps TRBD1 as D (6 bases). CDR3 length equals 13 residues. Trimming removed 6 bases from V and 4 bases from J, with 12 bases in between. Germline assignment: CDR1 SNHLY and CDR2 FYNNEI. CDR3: CASRGQRVYGYTF. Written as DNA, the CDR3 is TGTGCCAGCAGAGGACAGAGGGTCTATGGCTACACCTTC.